The 17 T cell receptor beta chains below all came from one sample that was sequenced in a study of blood T cell repertoires in COVID-19. Produced via immunoSEQ multiplex PCR; TCRdb's table is partial and in-frame only. The sample shows under 150,000 clones, around nine tenths of them seen only once. The sample taken for sequencing was peripheral blood. These receptor sequences come from a human donor in a cohort sampled during active COVID-19.

The gene calls are TRBV28 and TRBJ1-4; possibly TRBD1 for D (5 bases). This CDR3 is built from 15 residues. The ends were cut back, 8 bases at V and 8 bases at J, with 21 bases in the middle. CDR1 and CDR2 (germline): MDHEN, SYDVKM. This CDR3 is CASLPGGYFKEKLFF. In DNA, the CDR3 is TGTGCCAGCCTTCCGGGGGGGTACTTCAAAGAAAAACTGTTTTTT. The whole variable domain, filled in from reference TRBV28 and TRBJ1-4, reads DVKVTQSSRYLVKRTGEKVFLECVQDMDHENMFWYRQDPGLGLRLIYFSYDVKMKEKGDIPEGYSVSREKKERFSLILESASTNQTSMYLCASLPGGYFKEKLFFGSGTQLSVL.

The V and J genes are TRBV7-9 and TRBJ1-5; D ambiguous. Trimming took 5 bases from V and 7 from J, leaving 12 bases between them. Germline V gives CDR1 SEHNR, CDR2 FQNEAQ (reference sequence). CDR3 length: 13 residues. The CDR3 is CASSLDLYQPQHF. The CDR3 DNA reads as TGTGCCAGCAGCCTCGACTTGTACCAGCCCCAGCATTTT.

About this clone itself: One end of the junction does not line up with germline, which may come from a read error. The sample has other DNA sequences that encode this CDR3 too. The chain combines TRBV9 with TRBJ2-7; D is perhaps TRBD1 (6 bases). The CDR3 sequence is 14 residues long. In germline, CDR1 is SGDLS, CDR2 YYNGEE. DNA for the CDR3: TGCGCCAGCAGCCCACGACAGGAAACCTACGAGCAGTACTTC. This codes for CASSPRQETYEQYF.

This CDR3 reads CASSRYGEQFF. The CDR3 DNA sequence: TGCGCCAGCAGTCGGTACGGTGAGCAGTTCTTC. V gene TRBV23-1 combines with J gene TRBJ2-1; D is uncertain. TRBV23-1 qualifies as an ORF whose function is uncertain. Deletions cut 4 bases from V and 9 bases from J, with 7 bases between. The CDR3 has 11 residues.

The V call is TRBV3-1 (or the pseudogene TRBV3-2), the J call TRBJ1-1; D might be TRBD1 (5 bases). Per the germline V gene, CDR1 is LGHDT and CDR2 is YNNKEL (reference sequence). The CDR3 is 19 residues long. Trimming stripped 0 bases from V and 0 bases from J, with 20 bases between. The chain's CDR3 is CASSQDREAEVLLNTEAFF. For the CDR3, the DNA is TGTGCCAGCAGCCAAGACAGGGAGGCTGAAGTTCTGTTGAACACTGAAGCTTTCTTT.

The chain is built from TRBV6-5 and TRBJ2-1, with D hard to call. The germline V and J ends were trimmed by 7 bases and 0 bases, with 10 bases remaining between them. The CDR3 contains 14 residues. Germline V gene sequence: CDR1 MNHEY, CDR2 SVGAGI. The CDR3 DNA is TGTGCCAGCATCAAACTGAGCTCCTACAATGAGCAGTTCTTC. It translates to CASIKLSSYNEQFF.

This chain joins TRBV4-1 and TRBJ2-3; 7 bases fit TRBD1. This CDR3 spans 15 amino acids. The germline V gene has CDR1 MGHRA and CDR2 YSYEKL. V lost 4 bases, J lost 6 bases, and 10 bases stayed unmatched. The DNA of the CDR3 is TGCGCCAGCAGCCTACAGGGGACCCGAGGCGATACGCAGTATTTT. It is translated as CASSLQGTRGDTQYF.

In the case of this clone: Mismatch with germline at one junction end may stem from a read error. The chain couples TRBV7-7 to TRBJ2-3; TRBD2 aligns across 10 bases. CDR1 is SSHAT, CDR2 FNYEAQ, per germline (reference sequence). The CDR3 covers 15 residues. The CDR3 nucleotides are TGTGCTAGCAGCTTAGGAGCGGGGGGGCGAGATACGCAGTATTTT. This translates into CASSLGAGGRDTQYF.

This clone was recorded once. The J gene is TRBJ2-5, the V gene TRBV5-1; TRBD2 matches at 8 bases. J was trimmed by 4 bases and V by 5 bases; bases with no gene match: 4. The CDR3 contains 13 residues. Germline V gives CDR1 SGHRS, CDR2 YFSETQ. CDR3 region: CASRTREGETQYF. The CDR3 DNA is TGCGCCAGCAGGACACGGGAGGGAGAGACCCAGTACTTC.

This chain joins TRBV25-1 and TRBJ2-7; perhaps TRBD1 as D (6 bases). CDR1 and CDR2 (germline): MGHDK, SYGVNS. This CDR3 is 15 amino acids long. V was cut by 3 bases and J by 2 bases, with 14 bases left in between. The DNA for the CDR3 is TGTGCCAGCAGTGATGGGCAGGGGCCCACCTACGAGCAGTACTTC. As protein: CASSDGQGPTYEQYF.

J is TRBJ2-5 and V is TRBV9, with TRBD1 identical over 10 bases. The V and J ends lost 4 bases and 5 bases, in that order; junction bases with no gene match: 8. The CDR3 extends over 15 amino acids. CDR1 SGDLS and CDR2 YYNGEE come from the germline V gene. In DNA, the CDR3 is TGTGCCAGCAGCCCCCGACAGGGGGCATGGGAGACCCAGTACTTC. Translation: CASSPRQGAWETQYF.

The V and J genes are TRBV5-4 and TRBJ1-2; TRBD1 aligns across 8 bases. This CDR3 has 14 residues. CDR1 and CDR2 (germline): SGHNT, YYREEE (reference sequence). J gave up 8 bases and V 3 bases, and 9 bases lay outside the gene matches. Here the CDR3 DNA reads TGTGCCAGCAGCTCCTACGGGACAGGCGGGGGCTACACCTTC. Protein product: CASSSYGTGGGYTF. Combining the CDR3 with reference TRBV5-4 and TRBJ1-2 gives the whole variable domain ETGVTQSPTHLIKTRGQQVTLRCSSQSGHNTVSWYQQALGQGPQFIFQYYREEENGRGNFPPRFSGLQFPNYSSELNVNALELDDSALYLCASSSYGTGGGYTFGSGTRLTVV.

This chain joins TRBV19 and TRBJ2-1, with TRBD1 matching 10 bases. V lost 5 bases and J lost 4; bases outside the gene matches: 8. Germline V gene sequence: CDR1 LNHDA, CDR2 SQIVND (reference sequence). CDR3 length: 16 amino acids. The CDR3 DNA reads as TGTGCCAGTAGTGCCCCGGGACAGGGGCTTTACAATGAGCAGTTCTTC. It specifies CASSAPGQGLYNEQFF.

In its sample, this clone was seen a few times. The chain uses TRBV7-8 and TRBJ1-4; 10 positions agree with TRBD1. Germline values: CDR1 SGHVS, CDR2 FQNEAQ. The ends lost 7 bases at V and 7 bases at J; junction bases unmatched: 9. The CDR3 sequence is 15 residues long. The CDR3 region is CASTFGTGDFEKLFF. In nucleotides, the CDR3 is TGTGCCAGCACCTTTGGGACAGGGGATTTTGAAAAACTGTTTTTT.

This sequence joins TRBV4-2 and TRBJ2-7; possible D gene TRBD2, 5 bases. Trimming stripped 1 base from V and 7 bases from J, with 14 bases between. This CDR3 comprises 14 residues. Germline V gives CDR1 LGHNA, CDR2 YNFKEQ. DNA of the CDR3: TGTGCCAGCAGCCAAGGGACTCGAAACGGGGAGCAGTACTTC. This codes for CASSQGTRNGEQYF.

J is TRBJ2-2 and V is TRBV7-8; D is perhaps TRBD2 (5 bases). Between the trimmed V and J ends, which lost 7 bases and 2 bases, there was a span of 17 bases. This CDR3 comprises 16 residues. Germline CDR1 reads SGHVS; CDR2 reads FQNEAQ. The CDR3 loop is CASNQRRLTNTGELFF. For the CDR3, the DNA is TGTGCCAGCAACCAGAGGAGGCTAACCAACACCGGGGAGCTGTTTTTT. The full variable domain, rest sourced from reference TRBV7-8 and TRBJ2-2, is GAGVSQSPRYKVAKRGQDVALRCDPISGHVSLFWYQQALGQGPEFLTYFQNEAQLDKSGLPSDRFFAERPEGSVSTLKIQRTQQEDSAVYLCASNQRRLTNTGELFFGEGSRLTVL.

The genes are TRBV4-1 and TRBJ2-1, with TRBD1 as a possible D gene (7 bases). Between the trimmed V and J ends, which lost 1 base and 3 bases, there was a span of 10 bases. The CDR3 totals 15 residues. The germline gives CDR1 MGHRA, CDR2 YSYEKL. CDR3 DNA: TGCGCCAGCAGCCAAGGGCAGGGGGGCTACAATGAGCAGTTCTTC. This encodes CASSQGQGGYNEQFF.